The T cell receptor beta chain described here comes from a study of cytomegalovirus exposure and HLA in healthy donors. Regarding the study as a whole: Cytomegalovirus-associated status was assigned to around 160 TCR beta chains. What TCR beta sequences reportedly achieved was accurate prediction of HLA-A and HLA-B alleles in most subjects. When a later analysis compared HLA-associated TCR beta chains with equally common others, the HLA-associated chains turned out to be more clonally expanded and to have lower generation probabilities.

Turning to this clone: Its antigen is currently unknown.

Germline-derived CDR1 and CDR2 are SGHTA and FQGTGA. The V and J ends lost 5 bases and 5 bases respectively, with 12 bases between them. This CDR3 has 13 amino acids. With 60 Vbeta and 13 Jbeta primers, the PCR was carried out. The protocol was immunoSEQ multiplex PCR, while the TCRdb copy is restricted to in-frame clones and leaves out a portion. The sample contains more than 150,000 clones, almost 85% of which appear only once. This sequence was found in a boy aged 2 to 9 in good health and CMV-seronegative. V and J are TRBV7-3 and TRBJ1-1; TRBD1 is a possible D gene (6 bases). Specimen: PBMCs. This CDR3 is CASSLNTGTEAFF. DNA of the CDR3: TGTGCCAGCAGCCTAAATACAGGGACTGAAGCTTTCTTT.